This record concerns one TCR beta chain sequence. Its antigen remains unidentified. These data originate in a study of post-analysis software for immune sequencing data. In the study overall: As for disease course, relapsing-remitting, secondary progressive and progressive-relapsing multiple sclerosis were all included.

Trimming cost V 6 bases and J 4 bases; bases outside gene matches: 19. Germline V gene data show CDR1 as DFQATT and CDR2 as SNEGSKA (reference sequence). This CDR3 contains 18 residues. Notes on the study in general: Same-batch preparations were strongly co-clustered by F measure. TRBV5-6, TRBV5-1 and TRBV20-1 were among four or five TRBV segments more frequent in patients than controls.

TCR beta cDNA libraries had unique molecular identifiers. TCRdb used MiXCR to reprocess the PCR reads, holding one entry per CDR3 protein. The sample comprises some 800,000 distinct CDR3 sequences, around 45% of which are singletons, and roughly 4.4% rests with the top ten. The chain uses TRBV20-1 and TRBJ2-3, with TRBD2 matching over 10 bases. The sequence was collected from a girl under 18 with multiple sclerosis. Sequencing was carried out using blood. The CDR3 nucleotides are TGCAGTGCCCCCGACGCGGGGAAGGGCAGCGGGAGGGCAGATACGCAGTATTTT. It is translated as CSAPDAGKGSGRADTQYF.